Listed below are T cell receptor beta chains from one sample, sequenced in a study of metastatic and nonmetastatic thyroid tumors. With MiXCR, TCRdb reprocessed the PCR reads. Found here are more than 20,000 clones, roughly a quarter of them singletons; the top ten hold approximately 12%. The specimen was tumor tissue. The source is a male donor with papillary thyroid cancer or a benign thyroid nodule (not recorded which). Some clones in this sample may be carry-over from other donors' samples. Each CDR3 is given with its conserved first and last residue. The D gene is left open where the match is weak. Expanded clones are given a class, and other clones once, few, many or no size at all.

clone_size j_call cdr3_length d_call v_call cdr3_aa cdr3_nt
many TRBJ2-5 14 NA TRBV29-1 CSVIGQTIQETQYF TGCAGCGTTATAGGACAGACGATCCAAGAGACCCAGTACTTC
NA TRBJ2-5 19 TRBD2 TRBV7-2 CASSLAGTVGLAGVATQYF TGTGCCAGCAGCTTAGCCGGGACGGTTGGACTAGCGGGAGTGGCGACCCAGTACTTC
NA TRBJ2-1 15 NA TRBV28 CAGSLTETAYNEKFF TGTGCCGGCAGTTTAACGGAGACCGCTTACAATGAGAAGTTCTTC
medium-sized TRBJ2-7 17 NA TRBV4-3 CASSQEFAGRGGYEQYF TGCGCCAGCAGCCAAGAGTTTGCTGGGAGAGGCGGTTACGAGCAGTACTTC
NA TRBJ2-5 15 TRBD2 TRBV5-1 CASRVSGNGEETQYF TGCGCCAGCAGGGTTAGCGGGAATGGTGAGGAGACCCAGTACTTC
medium-sized TRBJ2-7 14 NA TRBV28 CASRTTGGGYEQYF TGTGCCAGCAGAACGACAGGAGGCGGCTACGAGCAGTACTTC
many TRBJ1-5 13 NA TRBV6-1 CASGDGSNQPQHF TGTGCCAGCGGCGACGGCTCTAATCAGCCCCAGCATTTT
many TRBJ1-1 19 TRBD1 TRBV5-4 CASSSGVLLAGGMNTEAFF TGTGCCAGCAGCTCCGGGGTGCTATTGGCAGGGGGAATGAACACTGAAGCTTTCTTT
many TRBJ2-1 16 TRBD2 TRBV20-1 CSARDLLAGGGNEQFF TGCAGTGCTAGAGACCTACTAGCGGGAGGGGGGAATGAGCAGTTCTTC
many TRBJ2-5 11 NA TRBV19 CASSRAETQYF TGTGCCAGTAGTAGAGCAGAGACCCAGTACTTC
NA TRBJ2-4 16 NA TRBV18 CASPPRGTVAKNIQYF TGTGCCAGCCCACCACGCGGCACGGTAGCCAAAAACATTCAGTACTTC
many TRBJ2-2 15 NA TRBV4-1 CASSPPGCGTGELFF TGCGCCAGCAGTCCCCCCGGGTGTGGCACCGGGGAGCTGTTTTTT
NA TRBJ2-5 13 NA TRBV6-1 CASTRSLAETQYF TGTGCCAGCACCAGAAGCCTGGCCGAGACCCAGTACTTC